Listed below are T cell receptor beta chains from one sample, sequenced in a study of cytomegalovirus exposure and HLA in healthy donors. The method was immunoSEQ multiplex PCR; TCRdb's version includes in-frame clones alone and lacks a portion of them. The sample lists roughly 300,000 clones, roughly 89% seen once, with roughly 4% in the top ten. Sequencing input: PBMCs. These receptor sequences come from a man in his forties in good health and CMV-seropositive. The CDR3 runs from the conserved cysteine through the conserved F or W.

>TRBV6-5
CASSYSRGEKLFF
>TRBV29-1
CSAHLRRGLATNEQFF
>TRBV5-8
CASSNRQRMNTEAFF
>TRBV28
CASSLGGQPQHF
>TRBV15
CATSRVSNTYNEQFF
>TRBV5-4
CASYDKGTAYNEQFF
>TRBV14
CASSQVRDREAYEQYF
>TRBV7-9
CSSSRGGRGRLSGYTF
>TRBV4-1
CASSLGLAGSSETQYF
>TRBV15
CATSRVGGLAGPTSYNEQFF
>TRBV19
CASSIPGTAIRTQHF
>TRBV28
CASSSRQGTDTQYF
>TRBV11-2
CASSRWDNYEQYF
>TRBV11-3
CASSSSSGGEAFF
>TRBV2
CASSERTGGFYNEQFF
>TRBV28
CASKEKGNQPQHF
>TRBV27
CASSPGSGRWNEQFF
>TRBV28
CASCYTGTGANIQYF
>TRBV6-6
CASRTSGTYNEQFF
>TRBV10-1
CASRGPGTGKGDNTEAFF
>TRBV27
CASSLFSPREGGEQYF
>TRBV27
CASSLKGGYYEQYF
>TRBV9
CASSPLSVNTEAFF
>TRBV5-1
CASSLDRAYEQYF
>TRBV15
CATSRGAGGINEQYF
>TRBV4-1
CASSQAGPDRFTGNTIYF
>TRBV21-1
CASSKARLAESSYNEQFF
>TRBV19
CASSIGGAMNTEAFF
>TRBV10-2
CASRQTSGSLHEQYF
>TRBV13
CASSPTGLAGSTDTQYF
>TRBV6-5
CASSRDYEQYF
>TRBV11-2
CASSKAPDTQYF
>TRBV7-2
CASSLGQIAKNIQYF
>TRBV5-1
CASSPVTGELFF
>TRBV6-5
CASSERGSPYEQYF
>TRBV28
CASTLGAGNTIYF
>TRBV6-5
CASPTNTEAFF
>TRBV7-3
CASSLQTGTNTEAFF
>TRBV7-3
CASSYVSGESTDTQYF